A single sample is the source of the 24 T cell receptor beta chains below, sequenced in a study of blood T cell repertoires in COVID-19. Measured with immunoSEQ multiplex PCR; TCRdb has only the in-frame clones, and not every one. The sample lists around 24,000 clones, nearly 90% occurring once. The sample consisted of peripheral blood. These receptors came from a man between 70 and 80 years old with acute or convalescent COVID-19.

The CDR3 loop reads CASGQERSQPQHF. The CDR3 nucleotides are TGTGCCAGCGGCCAGGAGAGGAGTCAGCCCCAGCATTTT. The V and J genes are TRBV6-2 or TRBV6-3 and TRBJ1-5; D is uncertain. This CDR3 spans 13 amino acids. CDR1 is MNHEY and CDR2 is SVGEGT in the germline V gene. Trimming took off 8 bases at V and 6 bases at J, with 14 bases between the two ends.

V and J are TRBV10-3 and TRBJ2-5, with 9 bases aligning to TRBD1. The CDR3 spans 14 residues. Germline lookup yields CDR1 ENHRY and CDR2 SYGVKD. V gave up 4 bases and J gave up 3 bases; unmatched junction bases: 3. CDR3 sequence reads: CAISADRGKETQYF. The CDR3 coding sequence is TGTGCCATCAGTGCGGACAGGGGCAAAGAGACCCAGTACTTC.

The rearrangement uses TRBV5-6 and TRBJ1-1; the D gene is possibly TRBD1 (6 bases). V was clipped by 4 bases and J by 5 bases, with 15 bases between them. This CDR3 is 14 amino acids long. Germline CDR1 SGHDT, CDR2 YYEEEE. In DNA, the CDR3 is TGTGCCAGCAGCCCCCAGGGGCAGGGAACTGAAGCTTTCTTT. This sequence encodes CASSPQGQGTEAFF.

The chain is built from TRBV6-1 and TRBJ2-7; TRBD2 agrees at 8 bases. CDR1 and CDR2 from the germline V gene are MNHNS and SASEGT. V lost 5 bases, J lost 4 bases, and 7 bases stayed unmatched. The CDR3 extends over 14 amino acids. CDR3 DNA sequence: TGTGCCAGCAGTCAATCGGGAGGGCCGTACGAGCAGTACTTC. It is translated as CASSQSGGPYEQYF.

The chain recombines TRBV7-2 with TRBJ2-3; D might be TRBD2 (7 bases). Trimming stripped 5 bases from V and 7 bases from J, with 28 bases between. From germline, CDR1 is SGHTA and CDR2 FQGNSA. CDR3 length: 18 amino acids. CDR3 residues: CASSLGRDVGGRRHTQYF. CDR3 nucleotide sequence: TGTGCCAGCAGCCTAGGTCGGGATGTCGGGGGGCGAAGGCATACGCAGTATTTT.

The chain joins TRBV16 to TRBJ1-6; tentatively, D is TRBD1 (5 bases). The CDR3 is made up of 15 amino acids. Trimming took off 4 bases at V and 3 bases at J, with 10 bases between the two ends. From germline, CDR1 is KGHSY and CDR2 FQNENV. The CDR3 is CASSPPGGYNSPLHF. CDR3 nucleotides: TGTGCCAGCAGCCCTCCGGGGGGCTATAATTCACCCCTCCACTTT.

The chain links TRBV4-2 to TRBJ1-4, with 7 positions matching TRBD1. The ends lost 1 base at V and 11 bases at J; junction bases unmatched: 4. The CDR3 loop spans 13 amino acids. Germline assignment: CDR1 LGHNA and CDR2 YNFKEQ. The CDR3 reads CASSQVDREKLFF. CDR3 nucleotides: TGTGCCAGCAGCCAAGTCGACAGGGAGAAACTGTTTTTT.

The gene calls are TRBV19 and TRBJ1-5; TRBD1 is a possible D gene (6 bases). This CDR3 is built from 16 residues. Germline V lookup: CDR1 LNHDA, CDR2 SQIVND (reference sequence). The V end lost 3 bases, the J end lost 1 base, and 13 bases lay between the germline ends. This CDR3 reads CASSIGRGGSNQPQHF. CDR3 in DNA: TGTGCCAGTAGTATTGGAAGGGGGGGAAGCAATCAGCCCCAGCATTTT.

This chain uses TRBV6-6 with TRBJ2-1; 11 bases line up with TRBD1. The CDR3 length is 16 residues. The ends lost 5 bases at V and 6 bases at J; junction bases unmatched: 9. The germline gives CDR1 MNHNY, CDR2 SVGAGI (reference sequence). This CDR3 reads CASSTPPGQGGNEQFF. The CDR3 DNA reads TGTGCCAGCAGTACTCCTCCGGGACAGGGGGGCAATGAGCAGTTCTTC.

On this clone itself: A junction boundary mismatches the germline segment, possibly from a read error. Other DNA sequences in the same sample also yield this CDR3. CDR3 bases: TGTGCCAGTAGTATCAGGGCCCTGACCCTCAGCTACAATGAACAGTTCTTC. Amino acids: CASSIRALTLSYNEQFF. The chain links TRBV19 to TRBJ2-1, with D perhaps TRBD1 (5 bases). Germline assignment: CDR1 LNHDA and CDR2 SQIVND (reference sequence). CDR3 size: 17 residues.

The chain combines TRBV16 with TRBJ1-5; the match to TRBD1 covers 9 bases. Losses at the gene ends were 2 bases for V and 2 bases for J; bases not matched to a gene: 4. CDR3 size: 16 residues. Per germline, CDR1 KGHSY and CDR2 FQNENV. The CDR3 DNA reads TGTGCCAGCAGCCAAGCGGGACAGGGAGGCAATCAGCCCCAGCATTTT. Its translation is CASSQAGQGGNQPQHF. The whole variable domain, filled in from reference TRBV16 and TRBJ1-5, reads GEEVAQTPKHLVRGEGQKAKLYCAPIKGHSYVFWYQQVLKNEFKFLISFQNENVFDETGMPKERFSAKCLPNSPCSLEIQATKLEDSAVYFCASSQAGQGGNQPQHFGDGTRLSIL.

The chain carries TRBV5-1 and TRBJ2-7; TRBD2 matches 8 bases. CDR3 size: 16 residues. Germline V gene sequence: CDR1 SGHRS, CDR2 YFSETQ. Trimming removed 4 bases from V and 0 bases from J; junction bases left unmatched: 9. This chain's CDR3 is CASSPRGGVNSYEQYF. The CDR3 nucleotides read TGCGCCAGCAGCCCCCGGGGGGGGGTGAACTCCTACGAGCAGTACTTC.

The V and J genes are TRBV6-5 and TRBJ2-7, with TRBD1 identical over 9 bases. V trimming: 7 bases; J trimming: 0 bases; junction bases outside the gene matches: 7. Germline V gene sequence: CDR1 MNHEY, CDR2 SVGAGI. This CDR3 has 15 amino acids. CDR3 DNA sequence: TGTGCCAGCACCCTGGGACAGGGCCTCTCCTACGAGCAGTACTTC. It is translated as CASTLGQGLSYEQYF.

The chain combines TRBV19 with TRBJ2-7, with TRBD1 matching over 7 bases. Germline CDR1 LNHDA, CDR2 SQIVND (reference sequence). V was clipped by 5 bases and J by 0 bases; unmatched bases: 4. The CDR3 length is 14 residues. CDR3 nucleotides: TGTGCCAGTAGTGGGGACAGAAGCTCCTACGAGCAGTACTTC. This sequence encodes CASSGDRSSYEQYF.

The chain employs TRBV7-9 and TRBJ2-1, with D possibly being TRBD2 (7 bases). CDR3 length: 18 amino acids. With 0 bases removed from V and 0 bases from J, the gap between germline ends came to 15 bases. Per germline, CDR1 SEHNR and CDR2 FQNEAQ (reference sequence). The DNA for the CDR3 is TGTGCCAGCAGCTTAGCAAGAGGGGGGGTTAGCTCCTACAATGAGCAGTTCTTC. Encoded protein: CASSLARGGVSSYNEQFF.

V is TRBV14 and J is TRBJ2-7; D is unresolved. Trimming left V 1 base short and J 3 bases short, with 13 bases between. From germline, CDR1 is SGHDN and CDR2 FVKESK. This CDR3 comprises 15 residues. In nucleotides, the CDR3 is TGTGCCAGCAGCCAAGTCAGTGGGCAGCACTACGAGCAGTACTTC. The encoded protein is CASSQVSGQHYEQYF.

The chain is built from TRBV28 and TRBJ1-4; 9 bases agree with TRBD1. Germline V CDR1 and CDR2: MDHEN, SYDVKM. The CDR3 runs 15 residues. The V and J ends lost 5 bases and 7 bases, in that order; junction bases with no gene match: 8. For the CDR3, the DNA is TGTGCCAGCAGTACAAGGACAGGGGAAGTTGAAAAACTGTTTTTT. Translation gives CASSTRTGEVEKLFF. The full variable domain, with the rest looked up from reference TRBV28 and TRBJ1-4, is DVKVTQSSRYLVKRTGEKVFLECVQDMDHENMFWYRQDPGLGLRLIYFSYDVKMKEKGDIPEGYSVSREKKERFSLILESASTNQTSMYLCASSTRTGEVEKLFFGSGTQLSVL.

To note about this clone: This specimen includes other DNA sequences encoding the same CDR3. This chain uses TRBV18 with TRBJ1-6; 10 bases fit TRBD1. The CDR3 spans 15 residues. The junction had 6 bases not matched to a gene; V was cut back by 3 bases and J by 10 bases. Germline CDR1 and CDR2: KGHSH and LQKENI. The CDR3 region is CASSPGQGVGSPLHF. CDR3 sequence (DNA): TGTGCCAGCTCACCTGGACAGGGGGTGGGCTCACCCCTCCACTTT.

The gene calls are TRBV7-3 and TRBJ2-7, with TRBD2 identical over 10 bases. Germline V gives CDR1 SGHTA, CDR2 FQGTGA. The CDR3 runs 15 residues. The V gene end was trimmed by 1 base and the J gene end by 6 bases; junction bases not matched to a gene: 6. The chain's CDR3 is CASSLNPAGGLEQYF. CDR3 DNA: TGTGCCAGCAGCTTAAATCCAGCGGGAGGGCTCGAGCAGTACTTC.

This CDR3 reads CASSQERDYIRPFF. The CDR3, as DNA: TGTGCCAGCAGCCAAGAAAGGGACTATATAAGGCCTTTCTTT. The chain has TRBV3-1 (or the pseudogene TRBV3-2) and TRBJ1-1, with D possibly matching TRBD1 (5 bases). The CDR3 loop spans 14 amino acids. Trimming removed 0 bases from V and 12 bases from J, with 17 bases in between. Per germline, CDR1 LGHDT and CDR2 YNNKEL (reference sequence).

This clone was observed a single time. V usage is TRBV5-5 and J usage is TRBJ1-5; TRBD1 aligns across 10 bases. Germline lookup yields CDR1 SGHKS and CDR2 YYEKEE (reference sequence). The trim removed 2 bases at V and 3 bases at J, leaving 2 bases unmatched. The CDR3 spans 15 residues. CDR3 nucleotide sequence: TGTGCCAGCAGCTTCGGACAGGGGGTCAATCAGCCCCAGCATTTT. This gives the protein CASSFGQGVNQPQHF.

V and J are TRBV12-3 or TRBV12-4 and TRBJ2-7; 7 bases align to TRBD1. V was clipped by 6 bases and J by 6 bases; unmatched bases: 8. The CDR3 loop spans 13 amino acids. The CDR3 coding sequence is TGTGCCAGCAGCTACAGGGGAACCCCCGAGCAGTACTTC. Amino acid sequence: CASSYRGTPEQYF.

This chain uses TRBV19 with TRBJ1-2, with D tentatively TRBD1 (5 bases). There are 14 residues in the CDR3. Germline V gene lookup returns CDR1 LNHDA and CDR2 SQIVND (reference sequence). Trimming took 3 bases from V and 7 from J, leaving 15 bases between them. CDR3 in amino acids: CASSINPGGGGYTF. The CDR3 coding sequence is TGTGCCAGTAGTATCAACCCCGGCGGGGGTGGCTACACCTTC.

The genes are TRBV11-1 and TRBJ2-1; 10 bases are shared with TRBD1. With 5 bases clipped from V and 7 bases from J, the junction kept 11 bases outside the gene matches. Germline V CDR1 and CDR2: SGHAT, FQDESV (reference sequence). CDR3 length: 16 amino acids. The CDR3 nucleotides read TGTGCCAGCAGCGCGCGGAAAGACAGGGGGCGGAATGAGCAGTTCTTC. Translating gives CASSARKDRGRNEQFF.